A single T cell receptor (beta chain) is shown here with its context. Its antigen is unidentified. The template was RNA from unsorted bulk tissue. This sample was taken from a study of tumor and adjacent non-tumor tissue in lung cancer. Study-wide background: Histology: around 13 adenocarcinoma, a couple of squamous cell carcinoma, 1 small cell lung cancer. Stage I to III disease affected about ten men and about 5 women aged about 31 to 85. On average, productive TCRbeta reads reached 4 million to 4.5 million per sample. Whole-study results and caveats: Tumor repertoires had a smaller top 100 clone share than normal lung.

The CDR3 is 12 amino acids. Germline V gives CDR1 SQVTM, CDR2 ANQGSEA. Trimming left V 6 bases short and J 0 bases short, with 9 bases between. Three rounds of nested PCR, following a modified ARM-PCR protocol, produced the TCRbeta library. MiXCR was run by TCRdb on the multiplex PCR reads, yielding one entry per CDR3 protein. Among some 93,000 distinct CDR3 sequences, around 71% were seen once, and the ten largest hold 15% to 20%. This receptor was taken from a man between 60 and 75 years old with non-small cell lung cancer. Sequenced sample: lung tumor tissue. The chain is built from TRBV29-1 and TRBJ2-7; perhaps TRBD2 as D (6 bases). The DNA for the CDR3 is TGCAGCGTGGCGGGGAGCTCCTACGAGCAGTACTTC. It encodes CSVAGSSYEQYF.